The 18 T cell receptor beta chains below were found in one sample sequenced in a study of blood T cell repertoires in COVID-19. Here immunoSEQ multiplex PCR was the method, and the copy in TCRdb shows in-frame clones only, minus some. The data contain 200,000 or so clones, just under 85% of them singletons. The sample was peripheral blood. The receptor source for this set is a human donor with acute or convalescent COVID-19. The donor label of this sample is uncertain.

The chain combines TRBV30 with TRBJ1-6; 7 bases match TRBD1. In germline, CDR1 is GTSNPN, CDR2 SVGIG (reference sequence). The length of the CDR3 is 16 residues. V lost 5 bases to trimming and J lost 0 bases; unmatched junction nucleotides: 7. The CDR3 coding sequence is TGTGCCTGGTTGGGGGGACAGAGCTCCTATAATTCACCCCTCCACTTT. Translated: CAWLGGQSSYNSPLHF.

This chain uses TRBV10-3 with TRBJ2-7, with TRBD1 identical over 7 bases. Germline trimming cut 8 bases from V and 0 bases from J; bases unmatched to any gene: 7. CDR1 and CDR2 (germline): ENHRY, SYGVKD. This CDR3 comprises 14 residues. The CDR3 DNA reads TGTGCCATCTCCCGGACAGGTAGCTCCTACGAGCAGTACTTC. It encodes CAISRTGSSYEQYF.

The chain combines TRBV2 with TRBJ2-3; 7 bases agree with TRBD2. The V gene end was trimmed by 5 bases and the J gene end by 4 bases; junction bases not matched to a gene: 9. This CDR3 comprises 15 residues. The germline CDR1 and CDR2 sequences are SNHLY and FYNNEI. CDR3 sequence (DNA): TGTGCCAGCAGTCCACGAGCGGGACGTGCAGATACGCAGTATTTT. Residues: CASSPRAGRADTQYF.

V gene TRBV4-3 combines with J gene TRBJ2-1, with TRBD2 matching over 12 bases. J lost 0 bases, V lost 0 bases, and 12 bases had no gene match. The CDR3 sequence is 21 residues long. Germline lookup yields CDR1 LGHNA and CDR2 YSLEER. The CDR3 protein is CASSQDVASGRVISSYNEQFF. In DNA, the CDR3 is TGCGCCAGCAGCCAAGATGTGGCTAGCGGGAGGGTTATTTCCTCCTACAATGAGCAGTTCTTC.

This clone was observed once. V is TRBV11-3 and J is TRBJ2-1, with a tentative D call TRBD2 (5 bases). Trimming pared 4 bases from V and 6 bases from J, leaving 16 bases between. This CDR3 region has 15 residues. CDR1 SGHNT and CDR2 YENEEA come from the germline V gene. This CDR3 reads CASSSLASPFNEQFF. The CDR3 bases are TGTGCCAGCAGCTCCCTAGCAAGCCCCTTCAATGAGCAGTTCTTC.

The chain carries TRBV9 and TRBJ1-6; the match to TRBD1 covers 7 bases. The CDR3 loop spans 16 amino acids. Germline CDR1 SGDLS, CDR2 YYNGEE. With V trimmed by 3 bases and J by 5 bases, 8 bases remained unmatched. CDR3 region: CASSARQGLNNSPLHF. The CDR3 DNA sequence: TGTGCCAGCAGCGCGAGACAGGGTCTGAATAATTCACCCCTCCACTTT.

The rearrangement uses TRBV5-5 and TRBJ2-2; 10 nucleotides align to TRBD2. This CDR3 is 18 amino acids long. The trim removed 0 bases at V and 1 base at J, leaving 6 bases unmatched. Germline V gene lookup returns CDR1 SGHKS and CDR2 YYEKEE (reference sequence). This chain's CDR3 is CASSLVPAGGLNTGELFF. DNA for the CDR3: TGTGCCAGCAGCTTGGTTCCAGCGGGAGGGCTGAACACCGGGGAGCTGTTTTTT.

The rearrangement joins TRBV6-6 to TRBJ1-1; D perhaps matches TRBD1 (6 bases). Trimming took 0 bases from V and 1 from J, leaving 9 bases between them. Germline V CDR1 and CDR2: MNHNY, SVGAGI (reference sequence). This CDR3 spans 15 amino acids. The CDR3 sequence is CASSYSGGENTEAFF. In nucleotides, the CDR3 is TGTGCCAGCAGTTACTCAGGGGGAGAGAACACTGAAGCTTTCTTT.

This clone showed up just a few times. J is TRBJ1-2 and V is TRBV18; TRBD1 matches 12 bases. Trimming took 2 bases from V and 6 from J; bases not matched to a gene: 4. This CDR3 is 15 amino acids long. Germline CDR1 and CDR2: KGHSH and LQKENI. The CDR3 coding sequence is TGTGCCAGCTCACCATCCGGGACAGGGGGCAATGGCTACACCTTC. Translated: CASSPSGTGGNGYTF.

This clone was picked up one time. The chain carries TRBV30 and TRBJ2-2; 10 bases fit TRBD2. CDR1 and CDR2 from the germline V gene are GTSNPN and SVGIG (reference sequence). V shed 3 bases and J 3 bases; nucleotides not matched to a gene: 4. The CDR3 length is 15 residues. The CDR3 DNA reads TGTGCCTGGAGGGAGAGCGGGAGGGACACCGGGGAGCTGTTTTTT. As protein: CAWRESGRDTGELFF.

J is TRBJ2-1 and V is TRBV5-4, with TRBD2 matching over 8 bases. Germline CDR1 and CDR2: SGHNT and YYREEE (reference sequence). The CDR3 runs to 13 residues. V lost 3 bases to trimming and J lost 8 bases; unmatched junction nucleotides: 4. CDR3 amino acids: CASSWAGGDEQFF. The CDR3 DNA sequence: TGTGCCAGCAGCTGGGCGGGAGGCGATGAGCAGTTCTTC.

The chain carries TRBV10-3 and TRBJ2-7; maybe TRBD2 (6 bases). Germline V gene sequence: CDR1 ENHRY, CDR2 SYGVKD. The CDR3 is 14 amino acids. V lost 4 bases to trimming and J lost 0 bases, with 10 bases between them. Written as DNA, the CDR3 is TGTGCCATCAGTGGAACGGGAGTCTCCTACGAGCAGTACTTC. Translation gives CAISGTGVSYEQYF.

A note on this clone: The same CDR3 can be traced to other DNA sequences in this sample. The genes are TRBV30 and TRBJ1-1, with 8 bases matching TRBD1. Per germline, CDR1 GTSNPN and CDR2 SVGIG (reference sequence). This CDR3 is 14 amino acids long. Trimming at V came to 3 bases and at J to 0 bases, leaving 3 bases not matched to a gene. The CDR3 DNA reads TGTGCCTGGAGCCGGACAGGGCTGAACACTGAAGCTTTCTTT. Residues: CAWSRTGLNTEAFF.

The gene calls are TRBV10-2 and TRBJ2-7; 7 nucleotides agree with TRBD1. CDR1 is WSHSY, CDR2 SAAADI, per germline. V lost 5 bases and J lost 0; bases outside the gene matches: 4. There are 14 residues in the CDR3. The CDR3 DNA reads TGCGCCAGCAGTAGGGGGACAGTCTCCTACGAGCAGTACTTC. Translating it yields CASSRGTVSYEQYF.

This chain connects TRBV9 to TRBJ1-4, with 10 positions matching TRBD1. The CDR3 contains 16 residues. CDR1 is SGDLS and CDR2 is YYNGEE in the germline V gene. J was trimmed by 8 bases and V by 3 bases; bases with no gene match: 10. The CDR3 reads CASSGGTGTGDEKLFF. Written as DNA, the CDR3 is TGTGCCAGCAGCGGAGGGACCGGGACAGGGGACGAAAAACTGTTTTTT.

The chain recombines TRBV2 with TRBJ1-6; weak D call: TRBD1 (6 bases). CDR1 is SNHLY, CDR2 FYNNEI, per germline. With 5 bases removed from V and 0 bases from J, the gap between germline ends came to 14 bases. This CDR3 region has 17 residues. The CDR3 region has the DNA TGTGCCAGCAGTCGACAGGCCATCTTCTCCTATAATTCACCCCTCCACTTT. Its translation: CASSRQAIFSYNSPLHF.

The CDR3 coding sequence is TGTGCCAGCAGCCCTAGCGGGAGAGCGACAGATACGCAGTATTTT. This encodes CASSPSGRATDTQYF. V is TRBV7-2 and J is TRBJ2-3; 10 bases line up with TRBD2. V trimming: 5 bases; J trimming: 3 bases; junction bases outside the gene matches: 5. The CDR3 extends over 15 amino acids. Germline loops: CDR1 SGHTA, CDR2 FQGNSA.

The V and J genes are TRBV5-4 and TRBJ1-6; 11 positions agree with TRBD1. This CDR3 has 17 residues. Per the germline V gene, CDR1 is SGHNT and CDR2 is YYREEE (reference sequence). Trimming cost V 4 bases and J 8 bases; bases outside gene matches: 11. The CDR3, as DNA: TGTGCCAGCAGCATCGGACAGGGGGCAAAAGGGTATTCACCCCTCCACTTT. The encoded protein is CASSIGQGAKGYSPLHF.